This T cell receptor beta chain was captured by sequencing in a study of OX40 agonist ivuxolimab in advanced cancers. About the research overall: Patients enrolled in dose escalation were diagnosed with hepatocellular carcinoma, melanoma, renal cell or head and neck cancer. Partial responses occurred in three patients (one hepatocellular carcinoma, two cutaneous melanoma). Study observations and caveats: Among the least clonally expanded were partial responders at 0.1-3.0 mg/kg. CD4+ and CD8+ blood T cells expanded clonally by week 6 at 0.1 to 3.0 mg/kg.

A remark on this clone: Its antigen is not identified.

Germline-derived CDR1 and CDR2 are SGDLS and YYNGEE. With 4 bases removed from V and 5 bases from J, the gap between germline ends came to 16 bases. This CDR3 spans 14 amino acids. Using immunoSEQ multiplex PCR, the repertoire was profiled, and TCRdb retains in-frame clones only, with some absent. The profile shows roughly 20,000 clones, about 70% of them singletons. Sequencing was performed on CD4+ or CD8+ T cells sorted from blood, taken in a trial of the OX40 agonist ivuxolimab. The source of this sequence is an adult with an advanced solid tumor such as melanoma, head and neck, liver or kidney cancer. The chain couples TRBV9 to TRBJ2-7, with D tentatively TRBD1 or TRBD2 (5 bases each). CDR3 amino acids: CASSPGAGRHEQYF. The CDR3 DNA reads as TGTGCCAGCAGCCCCGGGGCAGGGCGCCACGAGCAGTACTTC.